The T cell receptor beta chain under discussion was sequenced for a study of OX40 agonist ivuxolimab in advanced cancers. Measured with immunoSEQ multiplex PCR; TCRdb has only the in-frame clones, and not every one. Of approximately 100,000 clones listed, about 90% were seen once; the top ten hold about 1.5%. This CDR3 is built from 14 residues. Between the trimmed V and J ends, which lost 4 bases and 0 bases, there was a span of 7 bases. From germline, CDR1 is ENHRY and CDR2 SYGVKD. This receptor was identified in an adult with an advanced solid tumor such as melanoma, head and neck, liver or kidney cancer. The chain has TRBV10-3 and TRBJ1-3; no clear D gene. The specimen was CD4+ or CD8+ T cells sorted from blood, collected in a trial of the OX40 agonist ivuxolimab. CDR3 loop: CAISGSSSGNTIYF. The CDR3 DNA is TGTGCCATCAGTGGCTCGAGCTCTGGAAACACCATATATTTT.